The 10 T cell receptor beta chains below were found in one sample sequenced in a study of T cells expressing NK-cell markers. Reprocessing the 5' RACE reads, TCRdb reports a single entry for every CDR3 protein and omits DNA. The sample shows a few hundred thousand distinct CDR3 sequences, and around 0.37% sits with its ten largest clones. Material: blood T cells: a sorted CD56 or NKG2C T cell subset, CD4+ or CD8+ T cells, or bulk PBMC T cells (not recorded which). The receptors were gathered from a man aged 18 to 29 in good health.

The J gene is TRBJ2-4, the V gene TRBV15; TCRdb outputs TRBD1, but without DNA this stays unchecked. The CDR3 consists of 13 residues. CDR1 is LNHNV and CDR2 is YYDKDF in the germline V gene (reference sequence). CDR3 amino acids: CATSNRSKNIQYF. The entire variable domain, with the rest obtained from reference TRBV15 and TRBJ2-4, is as follows: DAMVIQNPRYQVTQFGKPVTLSCSQTLNHNVMYWYQQKSSQAPKLLFHYYDKDFNNEADTPDNFQSRRPNTSFCFLDIRSPGLGDTAMYLCATSNRSKNIQYFGAGTRLSVL.

This sequence joins TRBV5-1 and TRBJ1-2; TCRdb gives TRBD1 as the D gene, but with no DNA this cannot be confirmed. This CDR3 has 17 residues. CDR1 and CDR2 (germline): SGHRS, YFSETQ. The CDR3 sequence: CASSQGTGNRNVHGYTF.

The chain links TRBV11-1 to TRBJ1-4; the TRBD1 assignment by TCRdb is unverifiable without DNA. The germline V gene has CDR1 SGHAT and CDR2 FQDESV (reference sequence). The CDR3 is 16 residues long. CDR3 protein: CASSPRGTGDLEKLFF.

This sequence joins TRBV24-1 and TRBJ2-2; without DNA, the TCRdb call of TRBD1 cannot be checked. The germline V gene has CDR1 KGHDR and CDR2 SFDVKD. CDR3 length equals 17 residues. The CDR3 spells CATSDWRGRSVTGELFF.

J is TRBJ2-3 and V is TRBV29-1; the TCRdb D gene call, TRBD1, has no DNA to confirm it. The CDR3 length is 13 residues. Germline V gene lookup returns CDR1 SQVTM and CDR2 ANQGSEA. The CDR3 here is CSVSGRAIDTQYF.

The V call is TRBV9, the J call TRBJ1-1. Germline CDR1 is SGDLS and CDR2 is YYNGEE. The CDR3 covers 14 residues. The CDR3 loop is CASSAGPLNTEAFF.

The gene calls are TRBV4-3 and TRBJ2-1. Germline V gene lookup returns CDR1 LGHNA and CDR2 YSLEER. The CDR3 has 12 residues. CDR3 in amino acids: CASSQDTTARFF.

The V call is TRBV20-1, the J call TRBJ2-6. The CDR3 spans 17 residues. Germline lookup yields CDR1 DFQATT and CDR2 SNEGSKA (reference sequence). The CDR3 loop reads CSARAQSEGAGANVLTF.

This chain uses TRBV20-1 with TRBJ2-2; TCRdb designates TRBD2, a call that cannot be tested without DNA. Germline V CDR1 and CDR2: DFQATT, SNEGSKA (reference sequence). CDR3 length equals 15 residues. The CDR3 loop is CSAPKRRTNTGELFF.

The chain combines TRBV12-3 or TRBV12-4 with TRBJ2-5; without DNA, the TCRdb call of TRBD2 cannot be checked. This CDR3 contains 21 residues. The CDR3 loop is CASSFLPRAITGRIFTETQYF.